The T cell receptor beta chain under discussion was sequenced for a study of Ad26.COV2.S vaccination and SARS-CoV-2 variants. Study-wide results and limits: The study found higher spike-specific TCR breadth in vaccine than placebo recipients. Across vaccine and placebo recipients, the breadth of non-spike TCRs was similar. Breadth, reportedly substantial, characterized the spike-specific CD8+ and CD4+ T cell responses after vaccination.

About this clone itself: Its antigen is currently unknown.

The repertoire was sequenced with immunoSEQ multiplex PCR; TCRdb's copy has only in-frame clones and lacks some. The sample lists hundreds of thousands of clones, 92% seen once, with 3.5% to 4.5% in the top ten. V dropped 3 bases and J dropped 0 bases, with 11 bases sitting between them. Germline CDR1 and CDR2: KGHDR and SFDVKD. CDR3 length equals 16 residues. Sequences were derived from peripheral blood, sampled after recovery from COVID-19. The sequence derives from a human donor who had recovered from COVID-19. The rearrangement joins TRBV24-1 to TRBJ2-1; D might be TRBD1 (5 bases). The CDR3 reads CATSDPQGNSYNEQFF. The DNA of the CDR3 is TGTGCCACCAGTGATCCCCAGGGAAACTCCTACAATGAGCAGTTCTTC.